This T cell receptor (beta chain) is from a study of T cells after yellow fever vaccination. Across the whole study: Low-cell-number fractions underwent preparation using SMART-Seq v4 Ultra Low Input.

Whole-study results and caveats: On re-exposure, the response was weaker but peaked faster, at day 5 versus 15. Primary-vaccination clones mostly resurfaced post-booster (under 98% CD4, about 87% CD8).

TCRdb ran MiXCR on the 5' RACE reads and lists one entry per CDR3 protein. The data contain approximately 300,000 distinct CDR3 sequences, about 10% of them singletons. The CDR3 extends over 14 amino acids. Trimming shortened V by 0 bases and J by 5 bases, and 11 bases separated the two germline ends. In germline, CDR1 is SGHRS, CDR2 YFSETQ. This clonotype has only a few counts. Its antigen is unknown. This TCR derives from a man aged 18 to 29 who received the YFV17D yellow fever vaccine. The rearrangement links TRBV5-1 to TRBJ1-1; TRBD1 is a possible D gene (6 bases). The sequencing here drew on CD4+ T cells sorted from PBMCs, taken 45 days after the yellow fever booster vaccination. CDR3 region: CASSLAGEITEAFF. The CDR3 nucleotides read TGCGCCAGCAGCTTGGCAGGGGAGATTACTGAAGCTTTCTTT.